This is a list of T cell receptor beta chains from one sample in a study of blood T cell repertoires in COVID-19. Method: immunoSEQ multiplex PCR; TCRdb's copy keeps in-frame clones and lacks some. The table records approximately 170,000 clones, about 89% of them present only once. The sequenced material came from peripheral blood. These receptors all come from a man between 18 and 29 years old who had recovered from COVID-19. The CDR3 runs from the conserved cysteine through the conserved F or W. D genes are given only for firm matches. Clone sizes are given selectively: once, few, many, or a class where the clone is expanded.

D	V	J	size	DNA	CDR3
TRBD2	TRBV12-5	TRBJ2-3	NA	TGTGCTAGTGGTTTGTTGAGGACTAGCGGGGCCTCAGATACGCAGTATTTT	CASGLLRTSGASDTQYF
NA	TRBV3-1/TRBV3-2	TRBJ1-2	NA	TGTGCCAGCAGCTCCACGCCGAGCGGCTACACCTTC	CASSSTPSGYTF
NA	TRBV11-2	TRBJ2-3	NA	TGTGCCAGCAGCAGGGGGAGCGGAGCGCAATATACGCAGTATTTT	CASSRGSGAQYTQYF
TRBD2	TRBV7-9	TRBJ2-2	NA	TGTGCCAGCACCCCGGGAGGGGCGGATTCCGGGGAGCTGTTTTTT	CASTPGGADSGELFF
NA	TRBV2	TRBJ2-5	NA	TGTGCCAGCAGTGACGGTCGGCAAGAGACCCAGTACTTC	CASSDGRQETQYF
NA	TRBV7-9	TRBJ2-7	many	TGTGCCAGCAGCTCGTACGAGTTCTACGAGCAGTACTTC	CASSSYEFYEQYF
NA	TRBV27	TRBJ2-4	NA	TGTGCCAGCAGTTTCGCGGGACTCTACCAAAACATTCAGTACTTC	CASSFAGLYQNIQYF
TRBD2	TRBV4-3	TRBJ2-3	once	TGCGCCAGCAGCCAAGCAAGGACTAGCAACGGGGTAGATACGCAGTATTTT	CASSQARTSNGVDTQYF
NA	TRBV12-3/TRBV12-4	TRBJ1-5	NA	TGTGCCAGCAGTTTCCTTGGTCGCGAGCCCCAGCATTTT	CASSFLGREPQHF
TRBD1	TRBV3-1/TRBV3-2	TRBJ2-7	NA	TGTGCCAGCAGCCGGCGAGGACAGGGGATATACGAGCAGTACTTC	CASSRRGQGIYEQYF
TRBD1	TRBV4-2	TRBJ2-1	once	TGTGCCAGCAGCCAAATCGGGACAGGGGGAACCAATGAGCAGTTCTTC	CASSQIGTGGTNEQFF
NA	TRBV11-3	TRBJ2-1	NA	TGTGCCAGCAGCCAGGACATGAGCTCCTACAATGAGCAGTTCTTC	CASSQDMSSYNEQFF
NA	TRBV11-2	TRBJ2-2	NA	TGTGCCAGCTTTCAGGGGACCGGGGAGCTGTTTTTT	CASFQGTGELFF
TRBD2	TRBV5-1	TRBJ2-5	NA	TGCGCCAGCAGCTTGGGACTAGCCGGTGAGACCCAGTACTTC	CASSLGLAGETQYF
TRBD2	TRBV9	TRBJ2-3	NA	TGTGCCAGCAGCCCCCGGACTAGCGGGCGCACAGATACGCAGTATTTT	CASSPRTSGRTDTQYF
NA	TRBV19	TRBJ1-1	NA	TGTGCCAGTATAGCCCGGCGCGAACCCGCCGCTTTTGAAGCTTTCTTT	CASIARREPAAFEAFF
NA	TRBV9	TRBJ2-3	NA	TGTGCCAGCAGCGTGAGTGGCGGCGCTACCACAGATACGCAGTATTTT	CASSVSGGATTDTQYF
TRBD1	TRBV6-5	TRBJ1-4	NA	TGTGCCAGCAGCCAGACAGGGTTTAGTGAAAAACTGTTTTTT	CASSQTGFSEKLFF
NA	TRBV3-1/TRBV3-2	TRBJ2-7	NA	TGTGCCAGCAGCTATCTAGGGGGTTACGAGCAGTACTTC	CASSYLGGYEQYF
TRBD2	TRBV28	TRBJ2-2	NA	TGTGCCAGCAGTTCTAGCGGGAGTGGGTCCGGGGAGCTGTTTTTT	CASSSSGSGSGELFF
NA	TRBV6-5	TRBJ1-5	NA	TGTGCCAGCAGTTACTCGGGTCGGCATCGGGAACAGCCCCAGCATTTT	CASSYSGRHREQPQHF
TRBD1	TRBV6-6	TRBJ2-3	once	TGTGCCAGCAGTTACATGGGACAGGGTGCAACAGATACGCAGTATTTT	CASSYMGQGATDTQYF
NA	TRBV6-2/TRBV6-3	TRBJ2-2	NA	TGTGCCAGCAGTTGGGACTCCCCCACCGGGGAGCTGTTTTTT	CASSWDSPTGELFF
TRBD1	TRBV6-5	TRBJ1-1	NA	TGTGCCAGCAGGCCGGGACAGGGGAACACTGAAGCTTTCTTT	CASRPGQGNTEAFF
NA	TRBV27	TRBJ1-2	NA	TGTGCCAGCAGTTTAGTTGCGGGGAACTATGGCTACACCTTC	CASSLVAGNYGYTF
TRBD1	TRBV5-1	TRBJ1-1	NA	TGCGCCAGCAGCCGACAGGGGGCGAACACTGAAGCTTTCTTT	CASSRQGANTEAFF
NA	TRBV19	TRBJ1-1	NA	TGTGCCAGTAGTACCGTAGGGGGCACTGAAGCTTTCTTT	CASSTVGGTEAFF
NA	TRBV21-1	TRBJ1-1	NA	TGTGCCAGCGCCCCCCGGGAGCCTGAAGCTTTCTTT	CASAPREPEAFF
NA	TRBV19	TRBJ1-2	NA	TGTGCCAGTAGTATCCAGTCGAACTATGGCTACACCTTC	CASSIQSNYGYTF
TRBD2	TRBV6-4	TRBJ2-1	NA	TGTGCCAGCAGTGACGGACTAGCGGGAGGCGAGCAGTTCTTC	CASSDGLAGGEQFF
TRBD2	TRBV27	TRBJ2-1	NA	TGTGCCAGTACTAGCGGGAGGGGTAATGAGCAGTTCTTC	CASTSGRGNEQFF
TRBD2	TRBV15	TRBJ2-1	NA	TGTGCCACCAGCTTCACTAGCGGGAGTTATGAGCAGTTCTTC	CATSFTSGSYEQFF
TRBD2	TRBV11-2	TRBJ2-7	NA	TGTGCCAGCAGCTTAGGACTAGCGGGCTACGAGCAGTACTTC	CASSLGLAGYEQYF
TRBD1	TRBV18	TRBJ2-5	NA	TGTGTCAGCTCGCCGGGACAGGGGGCACAAGAGACCCAGTACTTC	CVSSPGQGAQETQYF
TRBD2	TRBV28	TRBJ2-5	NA	TGTGCCAGCAGTTCCTTACTAGCGGGAGTAGAGACCCAGTACTTC	CASSSLLAGVETQYF
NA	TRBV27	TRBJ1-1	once	TGTGCCAGCAGTTTCATGAACCCCACTTACACTGAAGCTTTCTTT	CASSFMNPTYTEAFF
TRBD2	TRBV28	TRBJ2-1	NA	TGTGCCAGCAGTTTGGTAGCGGGAGCGGGTGAGCAGTTCTTC	CASSLVAGAGEQFF